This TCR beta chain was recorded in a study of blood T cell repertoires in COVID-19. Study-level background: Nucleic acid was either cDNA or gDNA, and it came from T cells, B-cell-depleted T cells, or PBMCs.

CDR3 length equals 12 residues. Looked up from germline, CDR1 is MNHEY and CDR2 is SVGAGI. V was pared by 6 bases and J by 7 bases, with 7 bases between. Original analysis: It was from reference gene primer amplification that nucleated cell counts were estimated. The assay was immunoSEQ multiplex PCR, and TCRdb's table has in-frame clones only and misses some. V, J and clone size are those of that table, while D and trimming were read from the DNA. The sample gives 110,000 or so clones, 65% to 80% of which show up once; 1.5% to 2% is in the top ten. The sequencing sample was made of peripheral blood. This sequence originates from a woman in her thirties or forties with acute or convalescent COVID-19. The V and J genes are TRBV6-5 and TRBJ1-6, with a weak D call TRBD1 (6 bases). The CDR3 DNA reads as TGTGCCAGCAGCAGGGGAAATTCACCCCTCCACTTT. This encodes CASSRGNSPLHF.